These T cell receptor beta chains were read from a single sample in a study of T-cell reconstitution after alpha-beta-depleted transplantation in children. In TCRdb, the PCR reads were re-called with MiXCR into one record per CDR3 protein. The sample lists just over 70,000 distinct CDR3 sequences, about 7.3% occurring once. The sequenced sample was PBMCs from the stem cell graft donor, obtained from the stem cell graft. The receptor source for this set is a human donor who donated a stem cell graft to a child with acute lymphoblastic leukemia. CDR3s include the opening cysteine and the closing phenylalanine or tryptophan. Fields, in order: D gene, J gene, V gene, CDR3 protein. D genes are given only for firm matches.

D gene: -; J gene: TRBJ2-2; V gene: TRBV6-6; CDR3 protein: CASSYSHKNTGELFF
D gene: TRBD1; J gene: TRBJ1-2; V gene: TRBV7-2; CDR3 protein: CASSFPDRAHYGYTF
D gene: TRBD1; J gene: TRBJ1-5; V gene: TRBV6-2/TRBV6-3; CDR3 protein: CASSSGQGLQPQHF
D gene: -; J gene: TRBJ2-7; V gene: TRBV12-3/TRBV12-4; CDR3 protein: CASSPTGFWEQYF
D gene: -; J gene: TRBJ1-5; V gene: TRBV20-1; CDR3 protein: CSAREQRVGRASNQPQHF
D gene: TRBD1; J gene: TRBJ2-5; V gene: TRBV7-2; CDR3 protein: CASSLVATGGRETQYF
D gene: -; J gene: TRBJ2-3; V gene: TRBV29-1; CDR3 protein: CSVAAQSSTDTQYF
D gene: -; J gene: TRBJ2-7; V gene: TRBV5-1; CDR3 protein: CASSLSLDATYEQYF
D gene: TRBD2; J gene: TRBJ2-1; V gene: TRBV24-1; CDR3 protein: CATSDPGGNRDNEQFF
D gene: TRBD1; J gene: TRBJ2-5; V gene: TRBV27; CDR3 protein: CASSFLGQGETQYF
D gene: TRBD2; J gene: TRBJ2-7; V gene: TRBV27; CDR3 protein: CASWTSILEQYF
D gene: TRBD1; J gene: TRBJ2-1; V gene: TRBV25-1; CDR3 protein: CASGTGAYNEQFF
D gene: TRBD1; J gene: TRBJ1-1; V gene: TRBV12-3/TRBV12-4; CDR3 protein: CASSFGQAEAFF
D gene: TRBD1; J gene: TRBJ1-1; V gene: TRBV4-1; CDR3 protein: CASSHSGQVDAFF
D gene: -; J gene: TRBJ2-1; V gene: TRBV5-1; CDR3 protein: CASSLGQYNEQFF
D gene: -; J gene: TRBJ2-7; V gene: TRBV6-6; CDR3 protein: CASSYSRDEQYF
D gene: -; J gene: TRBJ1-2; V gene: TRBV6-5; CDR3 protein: CASSYSGVGGNYGYTF
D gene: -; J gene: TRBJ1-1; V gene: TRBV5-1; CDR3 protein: CASSLAEGGTEAFF
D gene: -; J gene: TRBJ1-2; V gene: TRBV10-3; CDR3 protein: CAICSPDSYGYTF
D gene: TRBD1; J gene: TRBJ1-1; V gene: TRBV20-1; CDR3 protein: CSAKNRDRANTEAFF